A single sample is the source of the 24 T cell receptor beta chains below, sequenced in a study of cytomegalovirus exposure and HLA in healthy donors. The primer mix had 60 Vbeta and 13 Jbeta primers. Data came from immunoSEQ multiplex PCR; TCRdb stores just in-frame clones and leaves some out. The data contain some 40,000 clones, 60% to 70% of them seen just once; the ten biggest clones take up roughly 4%. Sequenced input: PBMCs. These receptors were collected from a man aged 35-49 years in good health and CMV-seronegative.

In the case of this clone: The junction departs from germline at one end; a sequencing error may be responsible. The V gene is TRBV5-4, the J gene TRBJ1-6; TRBD1 aligns across 9 bases. The CDR3 spans 14 residues. Germline V lookup: CDR1 SGHNT, CDR2 YYREEE (reference sequence). Written as DNA, the CDR3 is TGTGCCAGCACCTTGGGACAGGGTGATTCACCCCTCCACTTT. Translating gives CASTLGQGDSPLHF.

V usage is TRBV18 and J usage is TRBJ1-1; no firm D call. The ends were cut back, 3 bases at V and 0 bases at J, with 5 bases in the middle. CDR1 and CDR2 (germline): KGHSH, LQKENI. The CDR3 length is 13 residues. The CDR3 region has the DNA TGTGCCAGCTCACCGGGCTTGAACACTGAAGCTTTCTTT. Protein: CASSPGLNTEAFF.

In its sample, this clone was seen once. The CDR3, as DNA: TGTGCCAGCAGGAGCGGGGGGGCCCACGAGCAGTACTTC. As protein: CASRSGGAHEQYF. This chain joins TRBV6-1 and TRBJ2-7, with 10 bases lining up with TRBD2. With 6 bases clipped from V and 5 bases from J, the junction kept 4 bases outside the gene matches. There are 13 residues in the CDR3. CDR1 is MNHNS, CDR2 SASEGT, per germline.

This clone occurred a few times. This chain links TRBV6-4 with TRBJ1-1; D unresolved. The CDR3 totals 15 residues. V was clipped by 0 bases and J by 4 bases, with 12 bases between them. From germline, CDR1 is MRHNA and CDR2 SNTAGT. The CDR3 is CASSDSQDLGTEAFF. CDR3 nucleotides: TGTGCCAGCAGTGACTCTCAGGATTTGGGCACTGAAGCTTTCTTT.

The gene calls are TRBV13 and TRBJ2-1, with D tentatively TRBD1 (6 bases). Trimming left V 8 bases short and J 8 bases short, with 19 bases between. The length of the CDR3 is 14 residues. The germline gives CDR1 PRHDT, CDR2 FYEKMQ (reference sequence). The CDR3 spells CASFIRSWGHEQFF. As DNA, the CDR3 is TGTGCCAGCTTTATAAGGTCTTGGGGGCATGAGCAGTTCTTC.

By proportion, this clone is medium-sized. The gene calls are TRBV6-1 and TRBJ2-3, with 10 nucleotides matching TRBD2. This CDR3 spans 15 amino acids. V lost 2 bases and J lost 4; bases outside the gene matches: 3. Germline CDR1 MNHNS, CDR2 SASEGT. The CDR3 DNA sequence: TGTGCCAGCAGTGAAACCAGCGGGGGGGCAGATACGCAGTATTTT. Translated: CASSETSGGADTQYF.

The genes are TRBV7-9 and TRBJ2-7; tentative D call: TRBD1 (5 bases). The germline V gene encodes CDR1 SEHNR and CDR2 FQNEAQ (reference sequence). V gave up 6 bases and J gave up 0 bases, with 12 bases separating them. The CDR3 loop spans 14 amino acids. CDR3 in amino acids: CASSLQESSYEQYF. DNA of the CDR3: TGTGCCAGCAGTCTACAGGAGAGCTCCTACGAGCAGTACTTC. Using reference TRBV7-9 and TRBJ2-7 for the parts outside the CDR3, the full variable domain is DTGVSQNPRHKITKRGQNVTFRCDPISEHNRLYWYRQTLGQGPEFLTYFQNEAQLEKSRLLSDRFSAERPKGSFSTLEIQRTEQGDSAMYLCASSLQESSYEQYFGPGTRLTVT.

This rearrangement joins TRBV2 to TRBJ1-5, with a weak D call TRBD1 (5 bases). Trimming shortened V by 7 bases and J by 2 bases, and 18 bases separated the two germline ends. The germline gives CDR1 SNHLY, CDR2 FYNNEI. The CDR3 covers 16 residues. The CDR3 reads CASTLQGSKGNQPQHF. The CDR3 region has the DNA TGTGCCAGCACCCTCCAGGGTAGCAAAGGCAATCAGCCCCAGCATTTT.

The J gene is TRBJ2-2, the V gene TRBV18; 7 nucleotides match TRBD1. V dropped 5 bases and J dropped 1; count of bases not matched to a gene: 4. This CDR3 contains 15 residues. Germline V CDR1 and CDR2: KGHSH, LQKENI. The CDR3 loop is CASSSRQGNTGELFF. In nucleotides, the CDR3 is TGTGCCAGCTCATCTCGACAGGGGAACACCGGGGAGCTGTTTTTT.

The chain has TRBV15 and TRBJ2-3; no definite D call. Trimming left V 0 bases short and J 6 bases short, with 4 bases between. The CDR3 length is 12 residues. Per the germline V gene, CDR1 is LNHNV and CDR2 is YYDKDF (reference sequence). CDR3 loop: CATSRDLDTQYF. CDR3 nucleotides: TGTGCCACCAGCAGAGACCTCGATACGCAGTATTTT.

The V and J genes are TRBV30 and TRBJ2-1; possibly TRBD2 for D (7 bases). Germline CDR1 is GTSNPN and CDR2 is SVGIG (reference sequence). Trimming shortened V by 3 bases and J by 5 bases, and 17 bases separated the two germline ends. The CDR3 consists of 15 residues. For the CDR3, the DNA is TGTGCCTGGAGCCGTCCTGCGGGGGCCAACAATGAGCAGTTCTTC. This sequence encodes CAWSRPAGANNEQFF.

This clone was detected a few times. This chain connects TRBV30 to TRBJ2-1, with a weak D call TRBD1 (5 bases). Germline values: CDR1 GTSNPN, CDR2 SVGIG (reference sequence). With 3 bases removed from V and 2 bases from J, the gap between germline ends came to 14 bases. The CDR3 contains 15 residues. This CDR3 reads CAWRPTVIAYNEQFF. DNA for the CDR3: TGTGCCTGGAGGCCGACAGTCATAGCCTACAATGAGCAGTTCTTC.

This rearrangement joins TRBV5-6 to TRBJ2-2; 7 bases match TRBD1. After removal of 0 bases from V and 3 bases from J, the junction contained 5 bases not matched to a gene. Germline lookup yields CDR1 SGHDT and CDR2 YYEEEE. This CDR3 contains 16 residues. CDR3 DNA: TGTGCCAGCAGCTTGGTTAGGGGGCGATACACCGGGGAGCTGTTTTTT. Translated, it gives CASSLVRGRYTGELFF.

The chain is built from TRBV7-8 and TRBJ2-1; 10 positions agree with TRBD1. The V gene end was trimmed by 5 bases and the J gene end by 2 bases; junction bases not matched to a gene: 3. Germline V gene sequence: CDR1 SGHVS, CDR2 FQNEAQ. The CDR3 has 15 amino acids. In DNA form, the CDR3 reads TGTGCCAGCAGCAGGGACAGGGGTGCCTACAATGAGCAGTTCTTC. Protein sequence: CASSRDRGAYNEQFF.

V and J are TRBV6-5 and TRBJ2-2, with TRBD1 matching 7 bases. CDR3 length equals 14 residues. The germline V gene encodes CDR1 MNHEY and CDR2 SVGAGI. Losses at the gene ends were 6 bases for V and 4 bases for J; bases not matched to a gene: 5. The CDR3 protein is CASSLNRGTGELFF. As DNA, the CDR3 is TGTGCCAGCAGCCTAAACAGGGGCACCGGGGAGCTGTTTTTT.

This clone showed up just once. This chain joins TRBV7-8 and TRBJ2-5; 9 bases map to TRBD2. V shed 8 bases and J 5 bases; nucleotides not matched to a gene: 9. The V gene's germline CDR1 is SGHVS and CDR2 FQNEAQ. CDR3 size: 14 residues. The CDR3 nucleotides are TGTGCCAGCCGGGGGCGGGGGGGTCGTGAGACCCAGTACTTC. This translates into CASRGRGGRETQYF.

The rearrangement links TRBV5-8 to TRBJ2-7; 8 positions match TRBD1. The germline V gene encodes CDR1 SGHTS and CDR2 YDEGEE. The CDR3 extends over 17 amino acids. J gave up 0 bases and V 4 bases, and 12 bases lay outside the gene matches. CDR3 sequence reads: CASSTDWDRRSSYEQYF. As DNA, the CDR3 is TGTGCCAGCAGCACGGACTGGGACAGGCGAAGCTCCTACGAGCAGTACTTC.

In its sample, this clone was seen a few times. The chain is built from TRBV7-8 and TRBJ2-3; TRBD2 matches 7 bases. This CDR3 has 13 residues. Germline-derived CDR1 and CDR2 are SGHVS and FQNEAQ. V was pared by 1 base and J by 5 bases, with 0 bases of the junction left unmatched. Here the CDR3 reads CASSLGEGDTQYF. For the CDR3, the DNA is TGTGCCAGCAGCTTAGGGGAGGGAGATACGCAGTATTTT.

This chain uses TRBV29-1 with TRBJ1-6; 10 bases fit TRBD1. Germline V gene lookup returns CDR1 SQVTM and CDR2 ANQGSEA. The CDR3 extends over 13 amino acids. V lost 7 bases to trimming and J lost 9 bases; unmatched junction nucleotides: 6. The CDR3 nucleotides are TGCAGCGGAGGGGACAGGGGCATTTCACCCCTCCACTTT. Its translation is CSGGDRGISPLHF.

The chain couples TRBV7-2 to TRBJ2-1; TRBD2 aligns across 8 bases. The CDR3 runs 14 residues. J was trimmed by 12 bases and V by 0 bases; bases with no gene match: 7. Germline V gene data show CDR1 as SGHTA and CDR2 as FQGNSA. The CDR3 DNA reads TGTGCCAGCAGCTTAGCCGGGGGGGCCCAGGGGCAGTTCTTC. Translating it yields CASSLAGGAQGQFF.

Regarding this clone: The identical CDR3 is also encoded by other nucleotide sequences in the sample. The DNA for the CDR3 is TGTGCCTGGAGAACTCAAGCCTCTGGGGCCAACGTCCTGACTTTC. It specifies CAWRTQASGANVLTF. V and J are TRBV30 and TRBJ2-6, with D uncertain. Germline V gene sequence: CDR1 GTSNPN, CDR2 SVGIG (reference sequence). V gave up 3 bases and J gave up 0 bases, with 9 bases separating them. There are 15 residues in the CDR3.

The chain has TRBV18 and TRBJ2-4, with TRBD1 matching 7 bases. This CDR3 has 11 residues. V shed 5 bases, J shed 12 bases, and the junction held 4 bases outside the gene matches. CDR1 and CDR2 (germline): KGHSH, LQKENI. The CDR3 loop is CASSTTGDQYF. The CDR3 nucleotides read TGTGCCAGCTCAACCACAGGGGATCAGTACTTC.

The V and J genes are TRBV9 and TRBJ1-2; D perhaps matches TRBD1 (5 bases). This CDR3 comprises 15 residues. The germline CDR1 and CDR2 sequences are SGDLS and YYNGEE. V gave up 3 bases and J gave up 5 bases, with 17 bases separating them. CDR3 in DNA: TGTGCCAGCAGCGGGCCCCGGGGAGGGGAGTATGGCTACACCTTC. It encodes CASSGPRGGEYGYTF. Variable domain in full (rest from reference TRBV9 and TRBJ1-2): DSGVTQTPKHLITATGQRVTLRCSPRSGDLSVYWYQQSLDQGLQFLIQYYNGEERAKGNILERFSAQQFPDLHSELNLSSLELGDSALYFCASSGPRGGEYGYTFGSGTRLTVV.

This chain uses TRBV29-1 with TRBJ2-3; D gene unclear. V shed 4 bases and J shed 3 bases, with 5 bases lying between them. The CDR3 totals 11 residues. The germline gives CDR1 SQVTM, CDR2 ANQGSEA. CDR3 loop: CSVGATDTQYF. The CDR3 nucleotides are TGCAGCGTTGGGGCGACAGATACGCAGTATTTT.